The text below deals with one T cell receptor beta chain. These data originate in a study of shared clonotypes between healthy human individuals. The CDR3 spans 19 residues. The germline gives CDR1 MGHRA, CDR2 YSYEKL. V dropped 2 bases and J dropped 5 bases, with 28 bases sitting between them. The repertoire was sequenced with immunoSEQ multiplex PCR; TCRdb's copy has only in-frame clones and lacks some. The table lists roughly 1.5 million clones, around 98% of them singletons. The rearrangement joins TRBV4-1 to TRBJ2-7; D uncertain. This clonotype was obtained from a man aged 25-40 years in good health. Sequenced input: naive CD4+ T cells sorted from blood. As for subset: CD45RA+ positively selected. The CDR3 sequence: CASSQLPYSLGYFEHEQYF. CDR3 sequence (DNA): TGCGCCAGCAGCCAACTCCCCTACAGTTTGGGCTATTTCGAGCACGAGCAGTACTTC.